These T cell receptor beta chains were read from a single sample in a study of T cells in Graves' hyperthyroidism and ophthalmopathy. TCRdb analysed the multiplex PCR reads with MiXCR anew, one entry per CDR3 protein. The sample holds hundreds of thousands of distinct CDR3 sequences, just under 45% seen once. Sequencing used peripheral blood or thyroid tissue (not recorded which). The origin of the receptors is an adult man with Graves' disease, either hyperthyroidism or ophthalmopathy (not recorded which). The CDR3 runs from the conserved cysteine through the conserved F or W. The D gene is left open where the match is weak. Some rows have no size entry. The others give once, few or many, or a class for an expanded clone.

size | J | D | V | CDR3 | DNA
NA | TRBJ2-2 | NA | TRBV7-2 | CASSRNGGELFF | TGTGCCAGCAGCCGGAATGGCGGGGAGCTGTTTTTT
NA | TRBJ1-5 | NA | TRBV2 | CASSVSDLGNQPQHF | TGTGCCAGCAGCGTTTCCGACCTCGGAAATCAGCCCCAGCATTTT
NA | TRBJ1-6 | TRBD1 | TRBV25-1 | CASSSTGTAEVSPLHF | TGTGCCAGCAGTTCGACCGGGACAGCCGAAGTTTCACCCCTCCACTTT
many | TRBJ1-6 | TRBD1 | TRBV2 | CASSYRDRFSPLHF | TGTGCCAGCAGCTACCGGGACAGGTTCTCACCCCTCCACTTT
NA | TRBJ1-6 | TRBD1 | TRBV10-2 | CASSGAGGQPLHF | TGCGCCAGCAGTGGGGCAGGGGGGCAGCCCCTCCACTTT
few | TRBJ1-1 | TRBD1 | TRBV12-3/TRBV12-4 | CASSSPSGQGGYTEAFF | TGTGCCAGCAGTTCCCCCTCGGGACAGGGGGGGTACACTGAAGCTTTCTTT
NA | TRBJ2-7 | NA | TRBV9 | CASSRELGRNEQYF | TGTGCCAGCAGCCGGGAACTAGGAAGGAACGAGCAGTACTTC
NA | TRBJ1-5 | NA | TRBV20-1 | CSARESGLRYGQPQHF | TGCAGTGCTAGAGAGTCGGGTCTCAGGTACGGTCAGCCCCAGCATTTT
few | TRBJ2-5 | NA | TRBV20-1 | CSASLADQVQETQYF | TGCAGTGCTAGTCTCGCTGATCAAGTTCAAGAGACCCAGTACTTC
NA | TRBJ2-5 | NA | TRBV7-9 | CASSLTGSPRAFQETQYF | TGTGCCAGCAGCTTAACCGGGAGCCCGAGGGCTTTCCAAGAGACCCAGTACTTC
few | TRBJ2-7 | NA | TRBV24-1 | CATSARRPTYEQYF | TGTGCCACCAGTGCTAGACGGCCTACCTACGAGCAGTACTTC
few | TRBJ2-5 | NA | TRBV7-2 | CASSLVVHVAIETQYF | TGTGCCAGCAGCTTAGTGGTTCATGTCGCAATAGAGACCCAGTACTTC
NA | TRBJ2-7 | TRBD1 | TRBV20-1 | CSARDPGQGRTYEQYF | TGCAGTGCTAGAGATCCAGGACAGGGGAGGACCTACGAGCAGTACTTC
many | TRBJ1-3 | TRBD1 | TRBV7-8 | CASSFRTGNSGNTIYF | TGTGCCAGCAGCTTTCGGACAGGCAACTCTGGAAACACCATATATTTT
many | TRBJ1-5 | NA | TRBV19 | CASSITSNQPQHF | TGTGCCAGTAGTATAACTAGCAATCAGCCCCAGCATTTT
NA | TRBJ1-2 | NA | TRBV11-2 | CASSLYGDANYGYTF | TGTGCCAGCAGCTTATACGGCGACGCCAACTATGGCTACACCTTC
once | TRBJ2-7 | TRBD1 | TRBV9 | CASSVESGTGGTYEQYF | TGTGCCAGCAGCGTAGAGTCCGGGACAGGGGGGACCTACGAGCAGTACTTC
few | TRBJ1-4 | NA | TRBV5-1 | CASSFGASNEKLFF | TGCGCCAGCAGCTTTGGGGCGTCTAATGAAAAACTGTTTTTT
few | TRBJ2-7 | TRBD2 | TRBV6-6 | CASSYQAGVSYEQYF | TGTGCCAGCAGTTATCAAGCGGGAGTCTCCTACGAGCAGTACTTC
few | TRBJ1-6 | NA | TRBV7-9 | CASSLAPSPNSPLHF | TGTGCCAGCAGCTTAGCCCCCAGCCCTAATTCACCCCTCCACTTT
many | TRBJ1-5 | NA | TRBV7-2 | CASSLGGWQPQHF | TGTGCCAGCAGCTTAGGGGGGTGGCAGCCCCAGCATTTT
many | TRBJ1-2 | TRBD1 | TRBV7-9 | CASSSGQGTHYGYTF | TGTGCCAGCAGCTCCGGACAGGGCACGCACTATGGCTACACCTTC
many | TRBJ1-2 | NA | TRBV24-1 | CATSDPDGNYGYTF | TGTGCCACCAGTGATCCGGACGGAAACTATGGCTACACCTTC
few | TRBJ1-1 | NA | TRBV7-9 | CASSQQGTPEAFF | TGTGCCAGCAGCCAACAGGGTACCCCTGAAGCTTTCTTT
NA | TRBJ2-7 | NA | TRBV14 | CASSSRGPSGRSPAEQYF | TGTGCCAGCAGTTCAAGGGGTCCCTCCGGGCGCAGCCCCGCCGAGCAGTACTTC
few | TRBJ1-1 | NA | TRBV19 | CASKQVEAFF | TGTGCCAGTAAACAGGTCGAAGCTTTCTTT
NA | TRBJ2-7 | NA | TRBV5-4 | CASSLLRTATSYEQYF | TGTGCCAGCAGCTTACTACGGACAGCTACTTCCTACGAGCAGTACTTC